These 14 T cell receptor beta chains share one sample of origin, sequenced in a study of cytomegalovirus exposure and HLA in healthy donors. The PCR had 60 Vbeta and 13 Jbeta primers. Generated by immunoSEQ multiplex PCR, the TCRdb table keeps only in-frame clones and is missing some. The sample has roughly 140,000 clones; over 75% are singletons. The source material was PBMCs. Receptor source: a man aged 30 to 39 in good health and CMV-seropositive.

The J gene is TRBJ2-1, the V gene TRBV7-2, with 10 bases lining up with TRBD2. Per germline, CDR1 SGHTA and CDR2 FQGNSA. V was pared by 5 bases and J by 1 base, with 2 bases of the junction left unmatched. The CDR3 has 15 amino acids. CDR3 sequence (DNA): TGTGCCAGCAGCGATAGCGGGGGGTCCTACAATGAGCAGTTCTTC. This codes for CASSDSGGSYNEQFF.

V and J are TRBV15 and TRBJ1-6; the D is unclear. CDR1 is LNHNV and CDR2 is YYDKDF in the germline V gene (reference sequence). CDR3 length equals 17 residues. V was trimmed by 0 bases and J by 3 bases, leaving 12 bases between them. CDR3: CATSRDLKENYNSPLHF. CDR3 sequence (DNA): TGTGCCACCAGCAGAGATCTCAAGGAGAACTATAATTCACCCCTCCACTTT.

This clone is a singleton in its sample. The rearrangement joins TRBV14 to TRBJ2-5, with a tentative D call TRBD1 (6 bases). CDR1 is SGHDN and CDR2 is FVKESK in the germline V gene. The V end was cut by 2 bases, the J end by 5 bases, with 12 bases between. This CDR3 comprises 14 residues. Written as DNA, the CDR3 is TGTGCCAGCAGCCAATTAGGGGGTCGCGAGACCCAGTACTTC. It is translated as CASSQLGGRETQYF.

This chain connects TRBV14 to TRBJ2-2; 7 positions agree with TRBD1. Per the germline V gene, CDR1 is SGHDN and CDR2 is FVKESK. The V gene end was trimmed by 4 bases and the J gene end by 3 bases; junction bases not matched to a gene: 5. This CDR3 is built from 15 residues. Here the CDR3 reads CASSLRTGHTGELFF. CDR3 nucleotides: TGTGCCAGCAGCCTGAGGACAGGTCACACCGGGGAGCTGTTTTTT.

The chain uses TRBV30 and TRBJ1-4; D unclear. V shed 4 bases and J shed 8 bases, with 17 bases lying between them. Germline CDR1 is GTSNPN and CDR2 is SVGIG (reference sequence). This CDR3 region has 14 residues. The CDR3, as DNA: TGTGCCTGGACTACGGGAGGAGTTCGGGAAAAACTGTTTTTT. Amino acid sequence: CAWTTGGVREKLFF.

This chain links TRBV28 with TRBJ2-7; 8 bases line up with TRBD1. The CDR3 has 15 residues. V shed 2 bases, J shed 1 base, and the junction held 4 bases outside the gene matches. CDR1 is MDHEN and CDR2 is SYDVKM in the germline V gene. In DNA, the CDR3 is TGTGCCAGCAGTTTACTCGGGACAGGTTCCTACGAGCAGTACTTC. Amino acid sequence: CASSLLGTGSYEQYF.

Written as DNA, the CDR3 is TGTGCCAGCAGCTCCGGGGGGGCGGTCTACGAGCAGTACTTC. It translates to CASSSGGAVYEQYF. The chain uses TRBV5-6 and TRBJ2-7, with TRBD2 matching over 8 bases. The CDR3 covers 14 residues. Germline lookup yields CDR1 SGHDT and CDR2 YYEEEE. Unmatched junction bases numbered 5, after V lost 3 bases and J lost 3 bases.

The genes are TRBV7-6 and TRBJ2-5, with TRBD1 as a possible D gene (5 bases). Trimming removed 1 base at V and 4 bases at J, with 10 bases between. Germline CDR1 reads SGHVS; CDR2 reads FNYEAQ. This CDR3 comprises 14 residues. Here the CDR3 reads CASSLGGHRETQYF. As DNA, the CDR3 is TGTGCCAGCAGCTTAGGAGGACATCGAGAGACCCAGTACTTC.

This sequence joins TRBV6-1 and TRBJ2-7, with a weak D call TRBD1 (5 bases). The CDR3 has 12 residues. V dropped 6 bases and J dropped 3 bases, with 9 bases sitting between them. Germline V gives CDR1 MNHNS, CDR2 SASEGT. The CDR3 coding sequence is TGTGCCAGCAGCCGCCAGGGCTACGAGCAGTACTTC. This encodes CASSRQGYEQYF.

The rearrangement joins TRBV2 to TRBJ2-7; 7 nucleotides agree with TRBD2. V was pared by 6 bases and J by 4 bases, with 15 bases of the junction left unmatched. The CDR3 totals 16 residues. Germline values: CDR1 SNHLY, CDR2 FYNNEI. The CDR3 DNA reads TGTGCCAGCAGATTGGGAGGGGCGGCGGACTGGTACGAGCAGTACTTC. Translation gives CASRLGGAADWYEQYF.

The gene calls are TRBV28 and TRBJ1-2; D uncertain. The ends were cut back, 4 bases at V and 4 bases at J, with 4 bases in the middle. The V gene's germline CDR1 is MDHEN and CDR2 SYDVKM. The length of the CDR3 is 11 residues. The CDR3 DNA sequence: TGTGCCAGCAGTTCAATCTATGGCTACACCTTC. This encodes CASSSIYGYTF.

The rearrangement joins TRBV6-1 to TRBJ1-4; D is unclear. Germline CDR1 is MNHNS and CDR2 is SASEGT. V dropped 10 bases and J dropped 0 bases, with 15 bases sitting between them. This CDR3 has 15 residues. CDR3 amino acids: CATRGGSATNEKLFF. CDR3 bases: TGTGCCACCCGTGGAGGGAGTGCAACTAATGAAAAACTGTTTTTT.

The chain links TRBV15 to TRBJ1-5, with 10 bases aligning to TRBD1. Germline trimming cut 0 bases from V and 5 bases from J; bases unmatched to any gene: 7. Per germline, CDR1 LNHNV and CDR2 YYDKDF (reference sequence). The CDR3 is 17 amino acids. The DNA for the CDR3 is TGTGCCACCAGCAGAGATTCCGGGACAGGGGATTATCAGCCCCAGCATTTT. It encodes CATSRDSGTGDYQPQHF.

The rearrangement links TRBV15 to TRBJ2-3; TRBD2 matches at 12 bases. The ends lost 3 bases at V and 0 bases at J; junction bases unmatched: 10. CDR1 and CDR2 (germline): LNHNV, YYDKDF (reference sequence). The CDR3 spans 19 residues. The CDR3 reads CATSRPGLAGNPSTDTQYF. In nucleotides, the CDR3 is TGTGCCACCAGCAGGCCCGGACTAGCGGGGAACCCTAGCACAGATACGCAGTATTTT.